This T cell receptor beta chain is from a study of post-analysis software for immune sequencing data. Overall study results and limits: Patients used five TRBV segments, including TRBV5-6, TRBV5-1 and TRBV20-1, more often than controls. Compared against controls, patients with multiple sclerosis displayed significantly lower normalized Chao1 diversity.

Germline V CDR1 and CDR2: SGHVS, FNYEAQ. The CDR3 contains 18 residues. V gave up 4 bases and J gave up 3 bases; unmatched junction bases: 11. cDNA libraries of TCR beta carried unique molecular identifiers. MiXCR, run by TCRdb on the PCR reads, gives a single entry per CDR3 protein. This table has around 500,000 distinct CDR3 sequences, around 36% appearing once. Regarding this clonotype: Its antigen is undetermined.

The genes are TRBV7-6 and TRBJ2-4; 11 bases align to TRBD2. This sequence originates from a girl aged 2 to 17 with multiple sclerosis. Source material: blood. In DNA, the CDR3 is TGTGCCAGCAGCTCCTATAGCGGGGGGGCTGTGGGCAAAAACATTCAGTACTTC. Translation: CASSSYSGGAVGKNIQYF.